The 10 T cell receptor beta chains below all came from one sample that was sequenced in a study of shared T cell receptors in the human thymus. Some clones are missing from TCRdb's copy, which holds only in-frame ones; the method was immunoSEQ multiplex PCR. The sample holds hundreds of thousands of clones; more than 75% are singletons and the top ten take around 0.0099%. The same specimen was also included in a second study, on human thymus T cells.

Sequencing was performed on thymocytes. The receptor set was obtained from a boy under three years old with a congenital heart defect.

This clone is a singleton in its sample. V usage is TRBV27 and J usage is TRBJ1-1; 7 nucleotides line up with TRBD1. This CDR3 has 13 residues. Germline-derived CDR1 and CDR2 are MNHEY and SMNVEV (reference sequence). V lost 5 bases and J lost 4; bases outside the gene matches: 4. The CDR3 protein is CASSPRDSTEAFF. DNA of the CDR3: TGTGCCAGCAGTCCCCGGGACAGCACTGAAGCTTTCTTT.

The chain joins TRBV7-9 to TRBJ2-7; 7 nucleotides line up with TRBD2. CDR1 and CDR2 from the germline V gene are SEHNR and FQNEAQ (reference sequence). V lost 4 bases and J lost 7; bases outside the gene matches: 10. CDR3 length: 14 residues. This chain's CDR3 is CASSSSGTLREQYF. For the CDR3, the DNA is TGTGCCAGCAGCTCTAGCGGAACCCTTCGGGAGCAGTACTTC. Looking up the rest from reference TRBV7-9 and TRBJ2-7 gives the full variable domain: DTGVSQNPRHKITKRGQNVTFRCDPISEHNRLYWYRQTLGQGPEFLTYFQNEAQLEKSRLLSDRFSAERPKGSFSTLEIQRTEQGDSAMYLCASSSSGTLREQYFGPGTRLTVT.

This clone was seen a few times. The chain links TRBV5-5 to TRBJ1-3; D may be TRBD1 (5 bases). Germline values: CDR1 SGHKS, CDR2 YYEKEE (reference sequence). Trimming took 4 bases from V and 0 from J, leaving 11 bases between them. The CDR3 is made up of 15 amino acids. This CDR3 is CASSATALSGNTIYF. CDR3 coding DNA: TGTGCCAGCAGCGCGACAGCCCTCTCTGGAAACACCATATATTTT.

This chain uses TRBV30 with TRBJ1-4; perhaps TRBD1 as D (5 bases). Per the germline V gene, CDR1 is GTSNPN and CDR2 is SVGIG (reference sequence). The CDR3 totals 14 residues. V lost 7 bases, J lost 5 bases, and 17 bases lay in between. For the CDR3, the DNA is TGTGCCTTGCGGAGGGACGGAAAGAATGAAAAACTGTTTTTT. Amino acid sequence: CALRRDGKNEKLFF. Full variable domain (missing parts from reference TRBV30 and TRBJ1-4): SQTIHQWPATLVQPVGSPLSLECTVEGTSNPNLYWYRQAAGRGLQLLFYSVGIGQISSEVPQNLSASRPQDRQFILSSKKLLLSDSGFYLCALRRDGKNEKLFFGSGTQLSVL.

The V call is TRBV6-5, the J call TRBJ2-7; 8 nucleotides align to TRBD1. CDR1 and CDR2 from the germline V gene are MNHEY and SVGAGI. Trimming at V came to 6 bases and at J to 13 bases, leaving 17 bases not matched to a gene. There are 14 residues in the CDR3. The CDR3 nucleotides are TGTGCCAGCAGGGAATCGGGACAGGCTCTCGGGAAATACTTC. This encodes CASRESGQALGKYF.

This clone was detected once. CDR3 sequence: CASSLDLQAGGGRETQYF. The CDR3 nucleotides read TGCGCCAGCAGCTTGGACCTCCAAGCGGGAGGAGGGAGAGAGACCCAGTACTTC. The chain couples TRBV5-1 to TRBJ2-5; 9 positions agree with TRBD2. This CDR3 is built from 18 residues. The germline V gene encodes CDR1 SGHRS and CDR2 YFSETQ. The trim removed 0 bases at V and 4 bases at J, leaving 13 bases unmatched.

A few counts support this clone. The chain couples TRBV7-2 to TRBJ1-2, with 10 bases identical to TRBD1. Germline loops: CDR1 SGHTA, CDR2 FQGNSA. The CDR3 is 15 residues long. The junction had 7 bases not matched to a gene; V was cut back by 1 base and J by 8 bases. The CDR3 nucleotides read TGTGCCAGCAGCTTAGAGGGACAGGGGCGGAAAGGCTACACCTTC. It yields the protein CASSLEGQGRKGYTF.

The V and J genes are TRBV6-1 and TRBJ2-4, with D unclear. The V and J ends lost 1 base and 8 bases respectively, with 12 bases between them. Germline V CDR1 and CDR2: MNHNS, SASEGT. This CDR3 comprises 14 residues. The CDR3 spells CASSEEPRRDIQYF. The CDR3 nucleotides read TGTGCCAGCAGTGAAGAACCCCGTCGGGACATTCAGTACTTC.

This rearrangement joins TRBV5-1 to TRBJ2-1, with 13 bases lining up with TRBD2. The CDR3 contains 16 residues. The germline V gene encodes CDR1 SGHRS and CDR2 YFSETQ. J was trimmed by 8 bases and V by 4 bases; bases with no gene match: 9. CDR3 sequence: CASSTRTSGSKDEQFF. In DNA, the CDR3 is TGCGCCAGCAGCACCCGGACTAGCGGGAGTAAGGATGAGCAGTTCTTC.

The rearrangement joins TRBV23-1 to TRBJ1-2; no reliable D call. TRBV23-1 belongs to the ORF category, with a function that is uncertain. The germline V and J ends were trimmed by 3 bases and 3 bases, with 23 bases remaining between them. CDR3 length: 18 amino acids. DNA of the CDR3: TGCGCCAGCAGTCAGCCCGATAAAAAGGGAGCTATGGACTATGGCTACACCTTC. Its translation: CASSQPDKKGAMDYGYTF.